A single sample is the source of the 20 T cell receptor beta chains below, sequenced in a study of CD4+ T cells in melanoma. Only in-frame clones appear in the TCRdb table, and some are missing; sequencing was by immunoSEQ multiplex PCR. The sample records some 120,000 clones, about 92% being singletons. The sample consisted of peripheral blood. Receptor source: a human donor with melanoma.

V gene TRBV21-1 combines with J gene TRBJ1-5. TRBV21-1 has pseudogene status. The CDR3 covers 16 residues. CDR3 region: CASSKAGGGRGQPQHF. As DNA, the CDR3 is TGTGCCAGCAGCAAAGCTGGGGGGGGCCGGGGTCAGCCCCAGCATTTT.

V usage is TRBV7-2 and J usage is TRBJ2-3, with D possibly TRBD2 on 5 matching bases. The germline V gene encodes CDR1 SGHTA and CDR2 FQGNSA. V was clipped by 3 bases and J by 9 bases, with 16 bases between them. This CDR3 is built from 14 residues. CDR3 protein: CASSLEAGLWTQYF. The CDR3, as DNA: TGTGCCAGCAGCTTGGAGGCAGGATTATGGACGCAGTATTTT.

This clone was seen a handful of times. V usage is TRBV6-4 and J usage is TRBJ1-6; no firm D call. The V gene lost 4 bases and the J gene lost 13 bases, with 14 bases spanning the gap. Germline values: CDR1 MRHNA, CDR2 SNTAGT. The CDR3 runs to 13 residues. Written as DNA, the CDR3 is TGTGCCAGCAGTGTGGAGGGCCGGGCGCCCCTCCACTTT. Translated, it gives CASSVEGRAPLHF.

The rearrangement joins TRBV27 to TRBJ1-2; D might be TRBD1 (5 bases). This CDR3 has 14 amino acids. Trimming removed 6 bases from V and 1 base from J, with 12 bases in between. The V gene's germline CDR1 is MNHEY and CDR2 SMNVEV (reference sequence). CDR3 DNA: TGTGCCAGCAGCCCCTTGGGGGGTAACTATGGCTACACCTTC. Protein product: CASSPLGGNYGYTF.

The chain uses TRBV5-1 and TRBJ1-3; D gene unclear. The CDR3 is 14 amino acids. The germline gives CDR1 SGHRS, CDR2 YFSETQ. With 3 bases removed from V and 4 bases from J, the gap between germline ends came to 11 bases. The CDR3 nucleotides read TGCGCCAGCAGCTCCTCCTTGGGGGGAAACACCATATATTTT. Translation gives CASSSSLGGNTIYF.

This rearrangement joins TRBV4-3 to TRBJ2-3, with D tentatively TRBD2 (7 bases). Trimming left V 0 bases short and J 1 base short, with 11 bases between. CDR3 length: 16 residues. The germline V gene has CDR1 LGHNA and CDR2 YSLEER. As DNA, the CDR3 is TGCGCCAGCAGCCAAGATGGCGGGGGCCGCACAGATACGCAGTATTTT. As protein: CASSQDGGGRTDTQYF.

The chain is built from TRBV27 and TRBJ2-6; a possible D gene is TRBD2 (5 bases). Germline V gene sequence: CDR1 MNHEY, CDR2 SMNVEV (reference sequence). This CDR3 is 16 amino acids long. V gave up 1 base and J gave up 3 bases, with 10 bases separating them. CDR3 sequence: CASSLYGGGGANVLTF. CDR3 sequence (DNA): TGTGCCAGCAGTTTATATGGAGGAGGTGGGGCCAACGTCCTGACTTTC.

The V and J genes are TRBV27 and TRBJ2-7; 11 nucleotides agree with TRBD2. The V and J ends lost 5 bases and 3 bases, in that order; junction bases with no gene match: 9. The CDR3 has 16 residues. The germline CDR1 and CDR2 sequences are MNHEY and SMNVEV (reference sequence). CDR3 bases: TGTGCCAGCAGTCCCCGACTAGCGGGGTCGTTCTACGAGCAGTACTTC. It encodes CASSPRLAGSFYEQYF.

This sequence joins TRBV6-4 and TRBJ2-3, with D possibly TRBD2 on 7 matching bases. CDR3 length: 15 amino acids. Germline-derived CDR1 and CDR2 are MRHNA and SNTAGT. Between the trimmed V and J ends, which lost 7 bases and 0 bases, there was a span of 14 bases. For the CDR3, the DNA is TGTGCCAGCAACCTGCGGGGGCGGAGCACAGATACGCAGTATTTT. Its translation is CASNLRGRSTDTQYF.

This chain joins TRBV19 and TRBJ2-3; D is possibly TRBD2 (5 bases). In germline, CDR1 is LNHDA, CDR2 SQIVND (reference sequence). V was shortened by 5 bases and J by 0 bases, with 18 bases between the two germline ends. CDR3 size: 17 residues. For the CDR3, the DNA is TGTGCCAGTAGTCACCGCGGGTCAGGCGCTAGCACAGATACGCAGTATTTT. Protein product: CASSHRGSGASTDTQYF.

The chain joins TRBV6-5 to TRBJ1-3; no definite D call. The CDR3 length is 14 residues. CDR1 MNHEY and CDR2 SVGAGI come from the germline V gene. Trimming left V 8 bases short and J 2 bases short, with 13 bases between. CDR3 residues: CASAQGQTGNTIYF. In DNA form, the CDR3 reads TGTGCCAGCGCTCAAGGTCAGACTGGAAACACCATATATTTT.

This chain uses TRBV5-6 with TRBJ2-6; perhaps TRBD2 as D (5 bases). Trimming stripped 1 base from V and 0 bases from J, with 8 bases between. The germline gives CDR1 SGHDT, CDR2 YYEEEE. This CDR3 contains 16 residues. CDR3 loop: CASSLLRASGANVLTF. The CDR3 coding sequence is TGTGCCAGCAGCTTGCTGAGGGCCTCTGGGGCCAACGTCCTGACTTTC.

The rearrangement links TRBV4-1 to TRBJ1-6; 8 nucleotides line up with TRBD1. CDR1 is MGHRA, CDR2 YSYEKL, per germline. The CDR3 loop spans 16 amino acids. Trimming at V came to 3 bases and at J to 5 bases, leaving 6 bases not matched to a gene. As DNA, the CDR3 is TGCGCCAGCAGCCAGAGATCAGGGGGCAATAATTCACCCCTCCACTTT. Translating gives CASSQRSGGNNSPLHF.

The chain combines TRBV9 with TRBJ2-1; D possibly corresponds to TRBD2 (6 bases). Germline assignment: CDR1 SGDLS and CDR2 YYNGEE. CDR3 length: 16 amino acids. V lost 3 bases and J 9 bases, leaving 22 bases between the germline ends. The CDR3 DNA is TGTGCCAGCAGCGCCCGATCCGGGACTGGGAGCAGTGAGCAGTTCTTC. Translating it yields CASSARSGTGSSEQFF.

Only a few counts were recorded for this clone. The identical CDR3 is also encoded by other nucleotide sequences in the sample. J is TRBJ1-5 and V is TRBV6-5, with 9 bases identical to TRBD1. V dropped 6 bases and J dropped 7; count of bases not matched to a gene: 7. The CDR3 spans 14 residues. The germline V gene has CDR1 MNHEY and CDR2 SVGAGI. The CDR3 sequence: CASSLGQGRQPQHF. The CDR3 DNA reads as TGTGCCAGCAGCCTCGGACAGGGGAGGCAGCCCCAGCATTTT.

The chain recombines TRBV5-4 with TRBJ1-4; D remains unclear. V was cut by 0 bases and J by 0 bases, with 6 bases left in between. Germline lookup yields CDR1 SGHNT and CDR2 YYREEE (reference sequence). The CDR3 loop spans 15 amino acids. Here the CDR3 DNA reads TGTGCCAGCAGCTTGGACGGTACAACTAATGAAAAACTGTTTTTT. It specifies CASSLDGTTNEKLFF.

This rearrangement joins TRBV4-1 to TRBJ2-2; the match to TRBD1 covers 8 bases. J lost 5 bases, V lost 4 bases, and 6 bases had no gene match. The CDR3 is 15 amino acids. Germline loops: CDR1 MGHRA, CDR2 YSYEKL. CDR3 sequence: CASSRDRGKTGELFF. Here the CDR3 DNA reads TGCGCCAGCAGCCGAGACAGGGGCAAGACCGGGGAGCTGTTTTTT.

The chain employs TRBV6-5 and TRBJ2-2; D is possibly TRBD1 (5 bases). Germline values: CDR1 MNHEY, CDR2 SVGAGI. The CDR3 consists of 12 residues. The V end lost 2 bases, the J end lost 7 bases, and 5 bases lay between the germline ends. The CDR3 spells CASSYRGGELFF. Here the CDR3 DNA reads TGTGCCAGCAGTTACAGGGGCGGGGAGCTGTTTTTT.

This chain joins TRBV27 and TRBJ1-3, with no clear D. Trimming left V 4 bases short and J 0 bases short, with 19 bases between. The germline gives CDR1 MNHEY, CDR2 SMNVEV (reference sequence). This CDR3 spans 18 amino acids. As DNA, the CDR3 is TGTGCCAGCAGTTCTGGACCGTTTAGGGTCCACTCTGGAAACACCATATATTTT. Translating gives CASSSGPFRVHSGNTIYF.

This clone showed up just a few times. V usage is TRBV18 and J usage is TRBJ2-3, with 9 bases aligning to TRBD2. V dropped 1 base and J dropped 1; count of bases not matched to a gene: 6. The CDR3 consists of 17 residues. CDR1 KGHSH and CDR2 LQKENI come from the germline V gene. The CDR3: CASSPREASGGTDTQYF. DNA for the CDR3: TGTGCCAGCTCACCACGGGAGGCTAGCGGGGGCACAGATACGCAGTATTTT.